This T cell receptor (beta chain) was observed in a study of CD8 T cells in Susac syndrome. Trimming at V came to 5 bases and at J to 5 bases, leaving 7 bases not matched to a gene. The germline V gene has CDR1 PRHDT and CDR2 FYEKMQ (reference sequence). CDR3 length equals 14 residues. Reverse transcription used 0.5 to 1 ug RNA and random hexamers. TCRdb called the immunoSEQ multiplex PCR reads again in MiXCR, with one record for every CDR3 protein. The sample lists more than 100,000 distinct CDR3 sequences, about 93% occurring once. This sequence was found in a human donor with Susac syndrome. The material sequenced was CD8+ T cells from PBMCs. The rearrangement uses TRBV13 and TRBJ2-5; 8 positions agree with TRBD2. As DNA, the CDR3 is TGTGCCAGCAGCGCCGACGGGGGGGCTGAGACCCAGTACTTC. Translation: CASSADGGAETQYF.